This is a list of T cell receptor beta chains from one sample in a study of tumor-infiltrating lymphocytes in oesophageal squamous cell carcinoma. A single record per CDR3 protein comes from TCRdb applying MiXCR to the PCR reads. Of about 7,200 distinct CDR3 sequences in the sample, 15% to 18% were seen once. The sample consisted of blood. The receptors shown here come from a male donor with esophageal squamous cell carcinoma. The CDR3 runs from the conserved cysteine through the conserved F or W. A D gene is named only where the DNA matches it firmly. Size tells how often a clone was seen (once, few, many) or the class of an expanded clone, and some rows leave it out.

d_gene,abundance,j_gene,v_gene,CDR3nt,CDR3aa
-,many,TRBJ1-1,TRBV28,TGTGCCAGCAGTTACCGGGTGGACACTGAAGCTTTCTTT,CASSYRVDTEAFF
-,many,TRBJ2-7,TRBV6-1,TGTGCCAGCAGTTATCAGGGGTTTCATTCACCCCTCCACTTC,CASSYQGFHSPLHF
-,-,TRBJ2-3,TRBV29-1,TGCAGCGTTGAACCCAGGGGAACAGATACGCAGTATTTT,CSVEPRGTDTQYF
TRBD2,many,TRBJ2-2,TRBV6-1,TGTGCCAGCAGTGGGCGGGGGGCCACCGGGGAGCTGTTTTTT,CASSGRGATGELFF
TRBD1,medium-sized,TRBJ1-1,TRBV7-3,TGTGCCAGCAGCTTAAGCCAGGGGGCGCAAACTGAAGCTTTCTTT,CASSLSQGAQTEAFF
-,-,TRBJ1-1,TRBV19,TGTGCCAGTAGTATCATCCCAAACGGGAACACTGAAGCTTTCTTT,CASSIIPNGNTEAFF
TRBD1,many,TRBJ2-2,TRBV28,TGTGCCAGCAGTCTGACAGGGGGGATAGCGGCCGGGGAGCTGTTTTTT,CASSLTGGIAAGELFF
TRBD1,many,TRBJ2-2,TRBV5-5,TGTGCCAGCAGCTTCGCACGGACAGGATTAAACACCGGGGAGCTGTTTTTT,CASSFARTGLNTGELFF
TRBD1,many,TRBJ1-5,TRBV28,TGTGCCAGCAGTCATCGACAGGGAAATCAGCCCCAGCATTTT,CASSHRQGNQPQHF
-,-,TRBJ1-2,TRBV2,TGTGCCAGCCGCGGGGGAGGAGAGGGCTACACCTTC,CASRGGGEGYTF
-,medium-sized,TRBJ2-7,TRBV7-2,TGTGCCAGCAGCCCCCCCCGTAATGAGCAGTACTTC,CASSPPRNEQYF
-,many,TRBJ2-7,TRBV6-1,TGTGCCAGCAGCATAGACGTTACCTACGAGCAGTACTTC,CASSIDVTYEQYF
TRBD2,many,TRBJ2-5,TRBV24-1,TGTGCCACCAGTGATTTCGTAAGCGGGGGTGAGACCCAGTACTTC,CATSDFVSGGETQYF
-,-,TRBJ2-7,TRBV11-3,TGTGCCAGTAGTGTAGTGGAGGACGGATACGAGCAGTACTTC,CASSVVEDGYEQYF
TRBD1,-,TRBJ2-7,TRBV20-1,TGCAGTGCTAAGACAGGGACCTACGAGCAGTACTTC,CSAKTGTYEQYF
TRBD1,medium-sized,TRBJ2-7,TRBV7-2,TGTGCCAGCAGCCTCATTGCGGGACAGGCGGACGAGCAGTACTTC,CASSLIAGQADEQYF
-,-,TRBJ2-7,TRBV5-1,TGCGCCAGCAACCCCAGGACAGATTCCTACGAGCAGTACTTC,CASNPRTDSYEQYF
-,many,TRBJ1-1,TRBV12-3/TRBV12-4,TGTGCCAGCAGCCTCCGGGCCACCGACCCTGAAGCTTTCTTT,CASSLRATDPEAFF
TRBD2,few,TRBJ2-7,TRBV20-1,TGCAGTGCACAAGAAGGATCGGGGGGGACCTACGAGCAGTACTTC,CSAQEGSGGTYEQYF
-,medium-sized,TRBJ2-7,TRBV11-3,TGTGCCAGCAGCTTACGTGTTGCGGGGGCTTACGAGCAGTACTTC,CASSLRVAGAYEQYF
-,many,TRBJ1-5,TRBV6-6,TGTGCCAGCAGTTACTTTGGACAGATGGGCATGCCCCAGCATTTT,CASSYFGQMGMPQHF
TRBD2,-,TRBJ2-5,TRBV7-3,TGTGCCAGCATCCACCGGCTATCTAGCGGGGTGGCAGATACGCAGTACTTC,CASIHRLSSGVADTQYF
TRBD1,-,TRBJ2-1,TRBV7-1,TGTGCCAGCAGCTCCCGGGACAGGGAATACAATGAGCAGTTCTTC,CASSSRDREYNEQFF
-,many,TRBJ2-2,TRBV24-1,TGTGCCACCAGTGAGCCCAGGGGCACCGGGGAGCTGTTTTTT,CATSEPRGTGELFF
TRBD1,once,TRBJ2-3,TRBV7-2,TGTGCCAGCAGCCTCACTGCGGGACAGGCGGACGAGCAGTATTTT,CASSLTAGQADEQYF
-,many,TRBJ1-2,TRBV4-1,TGCGCCACGACTCCGGACGACATTAACTATGGCTACACCTTC,CATTPDDINYGYTF
-,medium-sized,TRBJ2-5,TRBV6-4,TGTGCCAGCAGTGACTCCAGATCCTTAGAGACCCAGTACTTC,CASSDSRSLETQYF
TRBD2,many,TRBJ2-5,TRBV11-3,TGTGCCAGCAGCCCGCCTAGCGGGGGGTATAGAGAGACCCAGTACTTC,CASSPPSGGYRETQYF
TRBD1,few,TRBJ2-6,TRBV19,TGTGCCAGTACCCCTAAAGCAACCCGGGACAGTTCAATCTCTGGGGCCAACGTCCTGACTTTC,CASTPKATRDSSISGANVLTF
-,many,TRBJ1-2,TRBV7-9,TGTGCCAGCAGCTCCGACTCCAGGGTGGGTTATGGCTACACCTTC,CASSSDSRVGYGYTF
-,medium-sized,TRBJ2-2,TRBV7-3,TGTGCCAGCAGCTCCCCAACCGGGACAGGGGAGCTGTTTTTT,CASSSPTGTGELFF
-,many,TRBJ2-3,TRBV19,TGTGCCAGTAGTTTGGGACTTAGCACAGATACGCAGTATTTT,CASSLGLSTDTQYF
TRBD2,many,TRBJ2-1,TRBV19,TGTGCCAGTAGTATCTATAGCGGGGGGGCCAATGAGCAGTTCTTC,CASSIYSGGANEQFF
-,many,TRBJ2-3,TRBV12-3/TRBV12-4,TGTGCCAGCAGCCACGCGGAGGGCATGAACACCGGGGAGCTGTATTTT,CASSHAEGMNTGELYF
-,few,TRBJ2-2,TRBV19,TGTGCCAGTAATCAGAACACCGGGGAGCTGTTTTTT,CASNQNTGELFF
-,many,TRBJ1-2,TRBV27,TGTGCCAGCAGTTTATCGAGGTGGGGGGCTATAAACTATGGCTACACCTTC,CASSLSRWGAINYGYTF
-,-,TRBJ2-5,TRBV5-1,TGCGCCAGCCGCCTGGACGGGGATACGCAGTACTTC,CASRLDGDTQYF